This T cell receptor (beta chain) came from a study of human T cells and chemical hapten exposure. The wider study: Alopecia areata, totalis or universalis affected patients who were mostly female.

In germline, CDR1 is SGHTA, CDR2 FQGNSA. This CDR3 has 20 residues. V lost 1 base and J lost 0; bases outside the gene matches: 15. The time point denotes: pre-sensitization, week 0. Regarding treatment: therapeutic diphenylcyclopropenone sensitization with weekly scalp DPC. General study points: Versus controls, expanded TCRs had significantly more large CDR3 similarity clusters. Sensitizing with DPC caused no change in TCRs above 1 in 1000 frequency.

Under the authors' procedure: Sample TCR totals centred on a median of roughly 96,000, ranging about 20,000 to 690,600. In TCRdb, the RACE reads were re-called with MiXCR into one record per CDR3 protein. None of the V and J calls come from the authors' own analysis; TCRdb made them. This table holds about 120,000 distinct CDR3 sequences, approximately 13% found once. In the case of this clonotype: Its antigen is unknown.

V usage is TRBV7-2 and J usage is TRBJ2-1; 7 positions agree with TRBD2. This receptor was taken from a woman between 18 and 29 years old with alopecia areata. Some clones in this sample may be carry-over from other donors' samples. The input for sequencing was whole blood, taken in connection with sensitization to the hapten diphenylcyclopropenone (DPC). CDR3 residues: CASSLEFRIIGRRSYNEQFF. The CDR3 nucleotides read TGTGCCAGCAGCTTAGAATTCAGAATTATCGGGAGGCGCTCCTACAATGAGCAGTTCTTC. Combining the CDR3 with reference TRBV7-2 and TRBJ2-1 gives the whole variable domain GAGVSQSPSNKVTEKGKDVELRCDPISGHTALYWYRQSLGQGLEFLIYFQGNSAPDKSGLPSDRFSAERTGGSVSTLTIQRTQQEDSAVYLCASSLEFRIIGRRSYNEQFFGPGTRLTVL.